This T cell receptor beta chain was found in a study of blood T cells in healthy people across ages. The study, taken as a whole, reports: Without sorted subsets, naive and antigen-experienced compartments could not be conclusively compared.

The second PCR ran about 6 to 11 cycles with a sample-barcoded 5' primer and J-beta primers. TCRdb re-called the 5' RACE reads with MiXCR, one entry per CDR3 protein. The table lists 1.5 million to 2 million distinct CDR3 sequences, 28% of them singletons. The donors, aged roughly 6 to 95, were healthy Caucasians from Russia. Staff drew around 10 milliliters of peripheral blood from each donor. Comments on this clonotype: Its antigen is not identified.

Trimming took off 6 bases at V and 2 bases at J, with 14 bases between the two ends. The CDR3 loop spans 15 amino acids. This chain uses TRBV12-3 or TRBV12-4 with TRBJ1-3; D is unresolved. This TCR derives from a woman between 25 and 40 years old in good health. The sequenced sample was blood. CDR3 sequence: CASRPRSGTGNTIYF. In DNA form, the CDR3 reads TGTGCCAGCAGGCCTAGGTCGGGGACTGGAAACACCATATATTTT.